This T cell receptor (beta chain) was found in a study of CD8+ T cells in alopecia areata. Study-wide results and limits: Clonality in the scalp and expanded CD8+ clones ranked among the top 100 were significantly decreased by tofacitinib.

The treatment: oral pan-JAK inhibitor, 5-10 mg twice daily. Per the germline V gene, CDR1 is MNHEY and CDR2 is SMNVEV (reference sequence). V was trimmed by 7 bases and J by 3 bases, leaving 15 bases between them. CDR3 length equals 14 residues. Extracted RNA was reverse transcribed into cDNA, the sequencing template. Generated by immunoSEQ multiplex PCR, the TCRdb table keeps only in-frame clones and is missing some. The sample has 250,000 to 300,000 clones, 55% to 70% seen once. A remark on this clone: Its cognate antigen is unknown.

The chain carries TRBV27 and TRBJ1-1; D gene uncertain. The TCR sequence derives from a human donor with alopecia areata. This sample comprised CD4+ T cells sorted from blood, obtained at week 24, from a patient treated with tofacitinib. CDR3 protein: CASTRAVGYTEAFF. CDR3 bases: TGTGCCAGCACGAGGGCAGTGGGATACACTGAAGCTTTCTTT.